Below, 11 T cell receptor beta chains from the same sample are listed, as sequenced in a study of T-cell memory formation after mild COVID-19. From the 5' RACE reads, TCRdb called clonotypes with MiXCR, one entry per CDR3 protein. The table records about 310,000 distinct CDR3 sequences, more than 15% of them present only once. Sequenced sample: PBMCs or a T cell subset sorted from them (not recorded which). These receptors were collected from a man younger than 30 who had mild COVID-19 (a few samples of this study predate the infection). Cell type and time point are not known.

This clonotype was detected a few times. The chain recombines TRBV7-9 with TRBJ2-6; no reliable D call. The ends were cut back, 8 bases at V and 4 bases at J, with 21 bases in the middle. This CDR3 has 17 amino acids. Per the germline V gene, CDR1 is SEHNR and CDR2 is FQNEAQ (reference sequence). CDR3 protein: CASARLGGALGANVLTF. The DNA of the CDR3 is TGTGCCAGCGCTAGATTGGGCGGAGCTTTGGGGGCCAACGTCCTGACTTTC.

This clonotype was counted ten times or more. The chain carries TRBV12-3 or TRBV12-4 and TRBJ2-4, with 9 bases matching TRBD1. The CDR3 is 18 residues long. J lost 0 bases, V lost 6 bases, and 12 bases had no gene match. CDR3 sequence: CASSTGTGRRLAKNIQYF. CDR3 DNA: TGTGCCAGCAGCACCGGGACAGGGAGAAGGTTAGCCAAAAACATTCAGTACTTC.

V gene TRBV5-1 combines with J gene TRBJ1-1; 7 nucleotides agree with TRBD1. Per the germline V gene, CDR1 is SGHRS and CDR2 is YFSETQ. The length of the CDR3 is 15 residues. The V segment lost 4 bases and the J segment 2 bases; nucleotides outside the gene matches: 8. CDR3 sequence reads: CASSPSGGANTEAFF. The CDR3 DNA follows: TGCGCCAGCAGCCCCTCAGGGGGGGCCAACACTGAAGCTTTCTTT.

This clonotype was found many times. J is TRBJ1-5 and V is TRBV7-2; D is ambiguous. Trimming took off 0 bases at V and 4 bases at J, with 4 bases between the two ends. This CDR3 contains 13 residues. CDR1 is SGHTA and CDR2 is FQGNSA in the germline V gene. CDR3 coding DNA: TGTGCCAGCAGCTTAGCGCTTAATCAGCCCCAGCATTTT. Protein product: CASSLALNQPQHF. Looking up the rest from reference TRBV7-2 and TRBJ1-5 gives the full variable domain: GAGVSQSPSNKVTEKGKDVELRCDPISGHTALYWYRQSLGQGLEFLIYFQGNSAPDKSGLPSDRFSAERTGGSVSTLTIQRTQQEDSAVYLCASSLALNQPQHFGDGTRLSIL.

This clonotype showed up just a few times. This chain connects TRBV10-3 to TRBJ2-3; D may be TRBD2 (5 bases). Trimming removed 7 bases at V and 5 bases at J, with 7 bases between. The CDR3 has 11 residues. Germline assignment: CDR1 ENHRY and CDR2 SYGVKD. This chain's CDR3 is CAINEGDTQYF. CDR3 in DNA: TGTGCCATCAACGAGGGAGATACGCAGTATTTT.

This clonotype was seen at least ten times. This chain links TRBV5-1 with TRBJ2-1; D is undetermined. This CDR3 has 14 residues. The germline CDR1 and CDR2 sequences are SGHRS and YFSETQ. V dropped 0 bases and J dropped 8 bases, with 12 bases sitting between them. The CDR3 reads CASSLDPPAYEQFF. For the CDR3, the DNA is TGCGCCAGCAGCTTGGACCCCCCTGCCTATGAGCAGTTCTTC.

A few counts support this clonotype. The rearrangement uses TRBV5-6 and TRBJ2-7; D unresolved. The CDR3 consists of 11 residues. CDR1 and CDR2 (germline): SGHDT, YYEEEE. V gave up 0 bases and J gave up 7 bases, with 5 bases separating them. CDR3 in amino acids: CASSLEEEQYV. CDR3 in DNA: TGTGCCAGCAGCTTGGAGGAGGAGCAGTACGTC.

This clonotype has a handful of counts. The chain couples TRBV15 to TRBJ2-2, with 9 bases matching TRBD1. V shed 3 bases, J shed 4 bases, and the junction held 6 bases outside the gene matches. Germline CDR1 is LNHNV and CDR2 is YYDKDF (reference sequence). This CDR3 contains 16 residues. This CDR3 reads CATSRVVTGGTGELFF. Here the CDR3 DNA reads TGTGCCACCAGCAGGGTGGTGACAGGGGGCACCGGGGAGCTGTTTTTT.

This clonotype was observed a handful of times. J is TRBJ2-2 and V is TRBV7-2; 8 nucleotides match TRBD1. CDR1 and CDR2 (germline): SGHTA, FQGNSA. Unmatched junction bases numbered 6, after V lost 3 bases and J lost 6 bases. This CDR3 is built from 15 residues. CDR3 coding DNA: TGTGCCAGCAGCTTCAGGGGGCTCCAAGCCGGGGAGCTGTTTTTT. Encoded protein: CASSFRGLQAGELFF.

The genes are TRBV7-7 and TRBJ2-5, with a tentative D call TRBD1 (6 bases). From germline, CDR1 is SSHAT and CDR2 FNYEAQ (reference sequence). This CDR3 spans 15 amino acids. V lost 5 bases and J 4 bases, leaving 17 bases between the germline ends. CDR3 nucleotide sequence: TGTGCCAGCAGCCTTGTGGGGACCAGGGGAGAGACCCAGTACTTC. Its translation is CASSLVGTRGETQYF.

V is TRBV7-3 and J is TRBJ2-2; 9 nucleotides align to TRBD2. The J segment lost 1 base and the V segment lost 6 bases, leaving 3 bases of the junction unmatched. Germline loops: CDR1 SGHTA, CDR2 FQGTGA. The CDR3 contains 15 residues. This chain's CDR3 is CASRELAGNTGELFF. In DNA, the CDR3 is TGTGCCAGCAGAGAACTAGCGGGGAACACCGGGGAGCTGTTTTTT.